The entry below gives a single TCR beta chain sequence along with its context. This sample is drawn from a study of radiotherapy plus CTLA-4 blockade in lung cancer. Libraries were prepared by immunoSEQ multiplex PCR; TCRdb keeps only in-frame clonotypes and omits some of them. The sample lists approximately 47,000 clones, roughly 60% occurring once. The specimen was peripheral blood, collected from a patient treated with radiotherapy plus ipilimumab. This clonotype originated in a human donor with non-small cell lung cancer who had a partial response to radiotherapy plus ipilimumab.

The CDR3 spells CASSLTGFISPLHF. For the CDR3, the DNA is TGTGCCAGCAGTCTTACAGGGTTTATCTCACCCCTCCACTTT. This chain joins TRBV9 and TRBJ1-6, with D perhaps matching TRBD1 (6 bases). This CDR3 contains 14 residues. Germline CDR1 is SGDLS and CDR2 is YYNGEE. The V end lost 5 bases, the J end lost 10 bases, and 16 bases lay between the germline ends.